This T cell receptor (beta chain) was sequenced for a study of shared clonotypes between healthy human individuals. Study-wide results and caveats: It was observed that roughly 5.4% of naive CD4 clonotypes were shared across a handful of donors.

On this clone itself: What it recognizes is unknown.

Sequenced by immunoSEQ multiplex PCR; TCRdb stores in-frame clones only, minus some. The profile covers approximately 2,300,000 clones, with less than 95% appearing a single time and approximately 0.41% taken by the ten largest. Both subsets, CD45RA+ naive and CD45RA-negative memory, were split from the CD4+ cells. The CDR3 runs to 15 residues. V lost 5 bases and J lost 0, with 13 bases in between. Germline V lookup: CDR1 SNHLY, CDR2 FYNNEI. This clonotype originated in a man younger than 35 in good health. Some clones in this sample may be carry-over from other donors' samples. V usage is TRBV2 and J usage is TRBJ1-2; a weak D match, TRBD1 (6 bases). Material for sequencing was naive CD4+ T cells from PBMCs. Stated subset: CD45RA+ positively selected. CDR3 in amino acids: CASSSDRKANYGYTF. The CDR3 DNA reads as TGTGCCAGCAGTTCCGACAGGAAAGCTAACTATGGCTACACCTTC.